The source of this T cell receptor beta chain is a study of control samples from healthy donors and cancer patients. Produced via immunoSEQ multiplex PCR; TCRdb's table is partial and in-frame only. Here the sample spans approximately 100,000 clones, around 88% being singletons. The CDR3 covers 14 residues. V was clipped by 5 bases and J by 5 bases; unmatched bases: 10. CDR1 SQVTM and CDR2 ANQGSEA come from the germline V gene. The receptor comes from a woman between 50 and 59 years old in good health. Sequenced sample: blood. The chain is built from TRBV29-1 and TRBJ2-5; 8 bases map to TRBD1. The CDR3 is CSVKDREPWETQYF. The CDR3 coding sequence is TGCAGCGTTAAGGACAGGGAGCCGTGGGAGACCCAGTACTTC.